This is a list of T cell receptor beta chains from one sample in a study of shared clonotypes between healthy human individuals. Profiling relied on immunoSEQ multiplex PCR, and the TCRdb table lists in-frame clones only, not all of them. The table includes about 1.4 million clones, 95% to 97% detected once. Sequencing was performed on naive CD4+ T cells sorted from blood. These receptors came from a man under 40 in good health. Both conserved end residues are part of each CDR3. Each record gives: clone size, D gene, V gene, J gene, CDR3 DNA, CDR3 protein. A D gene is named only where the DNA matches it firmly. Expanded clones are given a class, and other clones once, few, many or no size at all.

clone_size: -; d_call: -; v_call: TRBV19; j_call: TRBJ2-7; cdr3_nt: TGTGCCAGTAGTAATAGGGGGGCGGGCAGGGCCTCCTACGAGCAGTACTTC; cdr3_aa: CASSNRGAGRASYEQYF
clone_size: -; d_call: -; v_call: TRBV19; j_call: TRBJ2-3; cdr3_nt: TGTGCCAGTAAAGGCCGCATGGATACGCAGTATTTT; cdr3_aa: CASKGRMDTQYF
clone_size: -; d_call: -; v_call: TRBV5-1; j_call: TRBJ2-7; cdr3_nt: TGCGCCAGCAGCTTGGAAGGCACAGGACTCTCCTACGAGCAGTACTTC; cdr3_aa: CASSLEGTGLSYEQYF
clone_size: -; d_call: TRBD1; v_call: TRBV7-9; j_call: TRBJ2-7; cdr3_nt: TGTGCCAGCAGCTTAACTCCGACCGGGACAGGGGGTGCGTACGAGCAGTACTTC; cdr3_aa: CASSLTPTGTGGAYEQYF
clone_size: once; d_call: -; v_call: TRBV7-2; j_call: TRBJ1-2; cdr3_nt: TGTGCCAGCAGCTTAGGGTCAGGGGAGGGTGGCTACACCTTC; cdr3_aa: CASSLGSGEGGYTF
clone_size: -; d_call: TRBD1; v_call: TRBV11-2; j_call: TRBJ1-5; cdr3_nt: TGTGCCAGCAGCTTAGGGGACAGGGGATCTAATCAGCCCCAGCATTTT; cdr3_aa: CASSLGDRGSNQPQHF
clone_size: -; d_call: -; v_call: TRBV5-1; j_call: TRBJ2-7; cdr3_nt: TGCGCCAGCAGCTTGGTAGCGGCCTACGAGCAGTACTTC; cdr3_aa: CASSLVAAYEQYF
clone_size: -; d_call: -; v_call: TRBV27; j_call: TRBJ2-6; cdr3_nt: TGTGCCAGCAGTTTGTGGGACTCTGGGGCCAACGTCCTGACTTTC; cdr3_aa: CASSLWDSGANVLTF
clone_size: -; d_call: -; v_call: TRBV2; j_call: TRBJ2-3; cdr3_nt: TGTGCCAGCAGTGAAACGGATACGCAGTATTTT; cdr3_aa: CASSETDTQYF
clone_size: -; d_call: TRBD2; v_call: TRBV19; j_call: TRBJ2-7; cdr3_nt: TGTGCCAGTAGTATCGGTCTAGCGGGAAGTCAGCAGTACTTC; cdr3_aa: CASSIGLAGSQQYF
clone_size: -; d_call: -; v_call: TRBV9; j_call: TRBJ1-1; cdr3_nt: TGTGCCAGCAGCGTAGGAACTGGGGGGATGAACACTGAAGCTTTCTTT; cdr3_aa: CASSVGTGGMNTEAFF
clone_size: once; d_call: TRBD1; v_call: TRBV2; j_call: TRBJ2-3; cdr3_nt: TGTGCCAGCAGGGAAGGACAGGGCTCATACACAGATACGCAGTATTTT; cdr3_aa: CASREGQGSYTDTQYF
clone_size: -; d_call: TRBD2; v_call: TRBV7-8; j_call: TRBJ2-3; cdr3_nt: TGTGCCAGCAGCCCTCAAGCGGGAGTAAGCACAGATACGCAGTATTTT; cdr3_aa: CASSPQAGVSTDTQYF
clone_size: -; d_call: -; v_call: TRBV28; j_call: TRBJ2-7; cdr3_nt: TGTGCCAGCAGCCCCGGGGGACACCTAGGAACCTACGAGCAGTACTTC; cdr3_aa: CASSPGGHLGTYEQYF
clone_size: once; d_call: -; v_call: TRBV9; j_call: TRBJ2-1; cdr3_nt: TGTGCCAGCAGCGTAGAATTAGTGAACTACAATGAGCAGTTCTTC; cdr3_aa: CASSVELVNYNEQFF
clone_size: -; d_call: -; v_call: TRBV28; j_call: TRBJ1-5; cdr3_nt: TGTGCCAGCAGCCTTACAAATCAGCCCCAGCATTTT; cdr3_aa: CASSLTNQPQHF
clone_size: -; d_call: -; v_call: TRBV6-4; j_call: TRBJ1-5; cdr3_nt: TGTGCCAGCAGTGACCTCCATGGAATGGCCCAGCATTTT; cdr3_aa: CASSDLHGMAQHF
clone_size: -; d_call: -; v_call: TRBV9; j_call: TRBJ2-2; cdr3_nt: TGTGCCAGCAGCGTAGGGCGGACCGGGGAGCTGTTTTTT; cdr3_aa: CASSVGRTGELFF
clone_size: -; d_call: -; v_call: TRBV18; j_call: TRBJ1-1; cdr3_nt: TGTGCCAGCTCACCACCGGGGATGAACACTGAAGCTTTCTTT; cdr3_aa: CASSPPGMNTEAFF
clone_size: -; d_call: -; v_call: TRBV11-2; j_call: TRBJ2-7; cdr3_nt: TGTGCCAGCAGCTTAGGGGTTTTAGGCAGTATATACGAGCAGTACTTC; cdr3_aa: CASSLGVLGSIYEQYF
clone_size: -; d_call: -; v_call: TRBV9; j_call: TRBJ1-1; cdr3_nt: TGTGCCAGCAGCGTAGTGTCCGCGAACACTGAAGCTTTCTTT; cdr3_aa: CASSVVSANTEAFF
clone_size: -; d_call: TRBD1; v_call: TRBV5-6; j_call: TRBJ2-7; cdr3_nt: TGTGCCAGCAGCTCCTGGACAGGGGTGGGGGAGCAGTACTTC; cdr3_aa: CASSSWTGVGEQYF
clone_size: -; d_call: TRBD2; v_call: TRBV28; j_call: TRBJ2-5; cdr3_nt: TGTGCCAGCAGAGGGGCGGGAGGAGAGACCCAGTACTTC; cdr3_aa: CASRGAGGETQYF
clone_size: -; d_call: -; v_call: TRBV7-8; j_call: TRBJ1-3; cdr3_nt: TGTGCCAGCAGCTCATCGGGGATCTCTGGAAACACCATATATTTT; cdr3_aa: CASSSSGISGNTIYF
clone_size: -; d_call: -; v_call: TRBV4-3; j_call: TRBJ2-5; cdr3_nt: TGCGCCAGCAGCCAAGCAGGCGCTTACCAAGAGACCCAGTACTTC; cdr3_aa: CASSQAGAYQETQYF
clone_size: -; d_call: -; v_call: TRBV7-9; j_call: TRBJ2-1; cdr3_nt: TGTGCCAGCAGCTCAGGAATATACTCCTACAATGAGCAGTTCTTC; cdr3_aa: CASSSGIYSYNEQFF
clone_size: -; d_call: TRBD2; v_call: TRBV5-1; j_call: TRBJ2-3; cdr3_nt: TGCGCCAGCAGCAGCGGACTAGCGGGGGGTACTAGCACAGATACGCAGTATTTT; cdr3_aa: CASSSGLAGGTSTDTQYF
clone_size: -; d_call: -; v_call: TRBV30; j_call: TRBJ2-7; cdr3_nt: TGTGCCTGGAGTGTAGGCCTGTCGGGAGAGCAGTACTTC; cdr3_aa: CAWSVGLSGEQYF
clone_size: -; d_call: -; v_call: TRBV9; j_call: TRBJ2-5; cdr3_nt: TGTGCCAGCAGCGGGGATGGGGCAGAGACCCAGTACTTC; cdr3_aa: CASSGDGAETQYF
clone_size: -; d_call: -; v_call: TRBV27; j_call: TRBJ1-2; cdr3_nt: TGTGCCAGCAGTTTCGCAGGGGCGCGCGGCTACACCTTC; cdr3_aa: CASSFAGARGYTF
clone_size: -; d_call: TRBD2; v_call: TRBV5-1; j_call: TRBJ2-1; cdr3_nt: TGCGCCAGCAGCTGGGGACTAGCGGGAGGATACAATGAGCAGTTCTTC; cdr3_aa: CASSWGLAGGYNEQFF
clone_size: -; d_call: -; v_call: TRBV5-1; j_call: TRBJ2-2; cdr3_nt: TGCGCCAGCAGCCCCTCGGGCGGGATGACGAACACCGGGGAGCTGTTTTTT; cdr3_aa: CASSPSGGMTNTGELFF
clone_size: -; d_call: -; v_call: TRBV29-1; j_call: TRBJ1-1; cdr3_nt: TGCAGCGTTGAACGCGCTTTGAACACTGAAGCCTTCTTT; cdr3_aa: CSVERALNTEAFF
clone_size: -; d_call: -; v_call: TRBV5-1; j_call: TRBJ2-7; cdr3_nt: TGCGCCAGCAGCAAGGAACCGGGGGCCTACGAGCAGTACTTC; cdr3_aa: CASSKEPGAYEQYF
clone_size: -; d_call: -; v_call: TRBV9; j_call: TRBJ1-4; cdr3_nt: TGTGCCAGCAGCGTAGATAATGAAAAACTGTTTTTT; cdr3_aa: CASSVDNEKLFF
clone_size: -; d_call: TRBD2; v_call: TRBV7-6; j_call: TRBJ2-7; cdr3_nt: TGTGCCAGCAGCTTACGTCCCCCGGGACTAGCGGGAGTTCTTATCTACGAGCAGTACTTC; cdr3_aa: CASSLRPPGLAGVLIYEQYF
clone_size: -; d_call: -; v_call: TRBV30; j_call: TRBJ2-3; cdr3_nt: TGTGCCTGGAGACAGCATCTCCACAGGGCAGATACGCAGTATTTT; cdr3_aa: CAWRQHLHRADTQYF
clone_size: once; d_call: -; v_call: TRBV14; j_call: TRBJ2-3; cdr3_nt: TGTGCCAGCAGCCAAGGCGGCAGCACAGATACGCAGTATTTT; cdr3_aa: CASSQGGSTDTQYF
clone_size: -; d_call: -; v_call: TRBV9; j_call: TRBJ2-2; cdr3_nt: TGTGCCAGCAGCGCACAAGGGGGAGCAGTCACCGGGGAGCTGTTTTTT; cdr3_aa: CASSAQGGAVTGELFF
clone_size: -; d_call: TRBD1; v_call: TRBV6-1; j_call: TRBJ2-7; cdr3_nt: TGTGCCAGCAGTCGGACAGGGATCTACGAGCAGTACTTC; cdr3_aa: CASSRTGIYEQYF
clone_size: -; d_call: TRBD2; v_call: TRBV7-3; j_call: TRBJ2-1; cdr3_nt: TGTGCCAGCAGCTGGGGACTAGCGCTGGGCAATGAGCAGTTCTTC; cdr3_aa: CASSWGLALGNEQFF
clone_size: -; d_call: -; v_call: TRBV5-5; j_call: TRBJ2-7; cdr3_nt: TGTGCCAGCAGCTCGAGGCTCGGGGGCGAGCAGTACTTC; cdr3_aa: CASSSRLGGEQYF
clone_size: -; d_call: -; v_call: TRBV6-5; j_call: TRBJ2-3; cdr3_nt: TGTGCCAGCAGTCCTCGTCGGGACTCCAATACGCAGTATTTT; cdr3_aa: CASSPRRDSNTQYF
clone_size: -; d_call: -; v_call: TRBV30; j_call: TRBJ1-2; cdr3_nt: TGTGCCCTACACCCGGGGCTAGGGTACACCTTC; cdr3_aa: CALHPGLGYTF
clone_size: -; d_call: -; v_call: TRBV13; j_call: TRBJ2-7; cdr3_nt: TGTGCCAGCAGCTTTGATGGGGCCGACTACGAGCAGTACTTC; cdr3_aa: CASSFDGADYEQYF
clone_size: -; d_call: TRBD1; v_call: TRBV6-5; j_call: TRBJ1-1; cdr3_nt: TGTGCCAGCAGTTACTCGAGGACAGGGGCGAAGACTGAAGCTTTCTTT; cdr3_aa: CASSYSRTGAKTEAFF
clone_size: -; d_call: TRBD1; v_call: TRBV28; j_call: TRBJ2-7; cdr3_nt: TGTGCCAGCAGTTTTGTGGGTAGGGGGCCCCCGGGCGACGAGCAGTACTTC; cdr3_aa: CASSFVGRGPPGDEQYF
clone_size: -; d_call: TRBD2; v_call: TRBV27; j_call: TRBJ2-7; cdr3_nt: TGTGCCAGCAGCTCCGGGAGGACTAGCGAAAGCTCCTACGAGCAGTACTTC; cdr3_aa: CASSSGRTSESSYEQYF
clone_size: -; d_call: -; v_call: TRBV27; j_call: TRBJ2-7; cdr3_nt: TGTGCCAGCAGTTTATTGGGCAATTCCGAGCAGTACTTC; cdr3_aa: CASSLLGNSEQYF
clone_size: -; d_call: TRBD1; v_call: TRBV2; j_call: TRBJ2-5; cdr3_nt: TGTGCCAGCAACCGGGACAGGGGGGAGACCCAGTACTTC; cdr3_aa: CASNRDRGETQYF
clone_size: -; d_call: TRBD2; v_call: TRBV15; j_call: TRBJ2-5; cdr3_nt: TGTGCCACCAGCAGAGGTCTTAACGGGAGGGGGGAGACCCAGTACTTC; cdr3_aa: CATSRGLNGRGETQYF